This TCR beta chain was captured in a study of blood T cell repertoires in COVID-19. Overall study context: T cells, B-cell-depleted T cells, or PBMCs provided the cDNA or gDNA that served as material.

Original methodology: Reference gene primer amplification in the assay estimated nucleated cell counts. Sequencing was performed with immunoSEQ multiplex PCR; in TCRdb, only in-frame clones are kept and a portion is missing. That table gives V, J and clone size, and the DNA gave D and trimming. The data show 100,000 to 150,000 clones, with roughly two thirds seen just once and approximately 2% held by the top ten. Germline V gene sequence: CDR1 SGHDN, CDR2 FVKESK. CDR3 size: 15 residues. Trimming removed 5 bases from V and 8 bases from J; junction bases left unmatched: 11. The clonotype was recovered from a woman aged 70-85 years with acute or convalescent COVID-19. Sequencing input: peripheral blood. The chain is built from TRBV14 and TRBJ2-1, with TRBD2 matching over 8 bases. The CDR3 loop is CASSYYGGAMDEQFF. Written as DNA, the CDR3 is TGTGCCAGCAGCTATTACGGGGGGGCCATGGATGAGCAGTTCTTC.